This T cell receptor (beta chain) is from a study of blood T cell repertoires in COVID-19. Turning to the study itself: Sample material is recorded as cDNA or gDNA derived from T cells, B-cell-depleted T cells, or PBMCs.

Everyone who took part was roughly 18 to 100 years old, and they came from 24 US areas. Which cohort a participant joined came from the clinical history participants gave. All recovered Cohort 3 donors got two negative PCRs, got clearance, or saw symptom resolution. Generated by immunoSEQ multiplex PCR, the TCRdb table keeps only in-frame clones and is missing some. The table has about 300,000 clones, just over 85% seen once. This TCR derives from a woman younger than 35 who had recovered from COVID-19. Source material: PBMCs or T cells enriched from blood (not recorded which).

This chain's CDR3 is CASSVASGLDSYEQYF. CDR3 nucleotides: TGTGCCAGCAGCGTAGCTTCGGGACTAGACTCCTACGAGCAGTACTTC. The rearrangement links TRBV9 to TRBJ2-7, with 8 bases fitting TRBD2. The CDR3 has 16 residues. CDR1 is SGDLS and CDR2 is YYNGEE in the germline V gene. The V gene end was trimmed by 0 bases and the J gene end by 0 bases; junction bases not matched to a gene: 5.